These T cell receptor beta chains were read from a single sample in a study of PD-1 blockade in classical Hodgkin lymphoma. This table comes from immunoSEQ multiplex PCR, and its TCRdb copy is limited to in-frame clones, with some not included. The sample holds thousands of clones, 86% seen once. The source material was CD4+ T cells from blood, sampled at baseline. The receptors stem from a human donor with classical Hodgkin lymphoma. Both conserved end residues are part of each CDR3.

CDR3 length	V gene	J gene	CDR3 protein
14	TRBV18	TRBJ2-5	CASSPIGTQETQYF
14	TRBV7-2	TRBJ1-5	CASSLGRYNQPQHF
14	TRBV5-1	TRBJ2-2	CASSISGRTGELFF
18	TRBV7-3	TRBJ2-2	CASSLGGVGATNTGELFF
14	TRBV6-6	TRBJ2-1	CASRHPPPHNEQFF
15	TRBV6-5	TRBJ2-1	CASRPRVGSYNEQFF
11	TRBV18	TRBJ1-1	CASSLGAEAFF
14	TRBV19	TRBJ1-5	CASSGTGGNQPQHF
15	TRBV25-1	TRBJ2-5	CASSARTSGTETQYF
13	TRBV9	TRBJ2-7	CASSSSRQGEQYF
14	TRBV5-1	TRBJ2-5	CASSLGSFLETQYF
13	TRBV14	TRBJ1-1	CASSLVGSTEAFF
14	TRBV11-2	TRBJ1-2	CASSPGGDRVGYTF
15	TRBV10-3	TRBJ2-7	CAISGQGTSSYEQYF
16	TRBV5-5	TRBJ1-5	CASSLMGHLSNQPQHF
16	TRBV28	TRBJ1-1	CASSLIMGGAPTEAFF
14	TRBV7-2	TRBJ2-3	CASSLTPWADTQYF
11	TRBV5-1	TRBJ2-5	CASSLRETQYF
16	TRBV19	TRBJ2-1	CASSIGLAGLYNEQFF
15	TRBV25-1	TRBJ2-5	CASSETSGSMETQYF
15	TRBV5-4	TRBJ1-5	CASSLDGGGDQPQHF
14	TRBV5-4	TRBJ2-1	CASSRTLFYNEQFF
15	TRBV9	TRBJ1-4	CASSVEVQGSEKLFF
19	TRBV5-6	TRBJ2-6	CASSLIVEVLRSGANVLTF
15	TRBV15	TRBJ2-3	CATSRGGQSTDTQYF
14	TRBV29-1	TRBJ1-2	CSVEPGTANYGYTF
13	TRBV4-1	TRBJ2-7	CASSHGTGVEQYF
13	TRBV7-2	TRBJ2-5	CASSFSQQETQYF
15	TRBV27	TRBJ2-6	CASRNDRSGANVLTF
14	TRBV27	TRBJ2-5	CASSPRGSKETQYF
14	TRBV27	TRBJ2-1	CASSWVAGTDEQFF
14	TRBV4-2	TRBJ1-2	CASSQEGGTLGYTF
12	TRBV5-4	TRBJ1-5	CASSLGAGIEHF
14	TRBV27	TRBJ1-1	CASSLSRGWTEAFF
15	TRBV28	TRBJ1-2	CASTLLPGGAGGYTF
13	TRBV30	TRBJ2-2	CAWSRQGTGELFF
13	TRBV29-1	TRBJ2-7	CSVGGQGPGEQYF